What follows describes a single TCR delta chain. The data were taken from a study of gamma-delta T cells after stem cell transplantation. TCRdb re-called the RT-PCR reads with CATT. The sample records 13,000 or so delta-chain clones, approximately 32% being singletons. V gave up 2 bases and J gave up 0 bases, with 32 bases separating them. The CDR3 has 21 residues. Germline values: CDR1 NSMFDY, CDR2 ISSIKDK. This rearrangement joins TRAV29/DV5 to TRDJ1; D is possibly TRDD2 (7 bases). Material: gamma-delta T cells. The clonotype was recovered from a human donor. It is not recorded whose cells these are; they may come from a transplant donor. Here the CDR3 reads CAARVFLLNGGTPFYTDKLIF. For the CDR3, the DNA is TGTGCAGCAAGAGTTTTCCTACTCAATGGGGGGACCCCCTTTTACACCGATAAACTCATCTTT.